This TCR beta chain derives from a study of blood T cell repertoires in COVID-19. Overall study: Samples taken during acute and convalescent COVID-19 were collected in the United States, Italy and Spain. In each case, the material was cDNA or gDNA derived from T cells, B-cell-depleted T cells, or PBMCs.

This CDR3 region has 13 residues. V lost 4 bases to trimming and J lost 8 bases; unmatched junction nucleotides: 5. Germline CDR1 and CDR2: SGHRS and YFSETQ. Authors' data handling: Counts of nucleated cells, estimated from reference gene primer amplification, were obtained. TCRdb keeps only in-frame clones here, not all; method: immunoSEQ multiplex PCR. From that table come the V and J calls and clone size; the DNA was used to work out D and trimming. The sample holds a few hundred thousand clones, about 85% seen once. The receptor's source is a woman between 18 and 30 years old with acute or convalescent COVID-19. V and J are TRBV5-1 and TRBJ1-2; 10 nucleotides line up with TRBD1. Sequences were obtained from peripheral blood. The CDR3 DNA sequence: TGCGCCAGCAGCGAGACAGGGGGCTGGGGCTACACCTTC. Its protein product is CASSETGGWGYTF.